This TCR beta chain comes out of a study of blood T cell repertoires in COVID-19. Study overall: Material from acute and convalescent COVID-19 was sourced from the United States, Italy and Spain. In each case, the material was cDNA or gDNA derived from T cells, B-cell-depleted T cells, or PBMCs.

As originally analysed: For nucleated cells, counts were estimated from reference gene primer amplification. Repertoires were generated with immunoSEQ multiplex PCR, while TCRdb's copy carries only in-frame clones and drops some. D and trimming were read from the DNA, whereas the V and J calls and clone size are those reported in that table. Among 250,000 or so clones listed, over 75% were seen once. V shed 6 bases, J shed 0 bases, and the junction held 3 bases outside the gene matches. Looked up from germline, CDR1 is MNHEY and CDR2 is SVGAGI. The CDR3 totals 14 residues. The sample comprised peripheral blood. The receptor was derived from a woman aged 30 to 39 with acute or convalescent COVID-19. This chain links TRBV6-5 with TRBJ1-1, with TRBD1 matching 8 bases. CDR3 sequence (DNA): TGTGCCAGCAGCCACAGGGGGTTGAACACTGAAGCTTTCTTT. This encodes CASSHRGLNTEAFF.